The T cell receptor beta chain described here comes from a study of T cell responses to AZD1222 COVID-19 vaccine. In germline, CDR1 is KGHSH, CDR2 LQKENI. CDR3 length: 14 residues. V shed 6 bases and J shed 2 bases, with 11 bases lying between them. Using immunoSEQ multiplex PCR, the repertoire was profiled, and TCRdb retains in-frame clones only, with some absent. This table has about 100,000 clones, around 87% appearing once. Specimen: peripheral blood, collected on day 0 of AZD1222 vaccination. The V gene is TRBV18, the J gene TRBJ2-1, with D perhaps TRBD1 or TRBD2 (5 bases each). The TCR was taken from an adult in good health. This CDR3 is CASSRDGTYNEQFF. DNA for the CDR3: TGTGCCAGCTCTCGGGACGGCACCTACAATGAGCAGTTCTTC.